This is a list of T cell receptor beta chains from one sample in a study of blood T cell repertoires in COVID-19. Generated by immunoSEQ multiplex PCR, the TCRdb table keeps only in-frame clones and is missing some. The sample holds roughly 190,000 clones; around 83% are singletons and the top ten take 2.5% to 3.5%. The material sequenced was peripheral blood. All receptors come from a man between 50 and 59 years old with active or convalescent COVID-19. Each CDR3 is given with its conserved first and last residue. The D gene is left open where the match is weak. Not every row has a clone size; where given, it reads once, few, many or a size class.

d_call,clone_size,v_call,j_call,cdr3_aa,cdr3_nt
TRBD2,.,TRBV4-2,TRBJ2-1,CASSQTSGANDEQFF,TGTGCCAGCAGCCAAACTAGCGGGGCGAACGATGAGCAGTTCTTC
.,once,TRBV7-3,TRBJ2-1,CASSPSRELYNEQFF,TGTGCCAGCAGCCCATCACGGGAGTTGTACAATGAGCAGTTCTTC
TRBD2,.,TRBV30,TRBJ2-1,CAWSPASGGSDEQFF,TGTGCCTGGAGCCCCGCTTCGGGGGGGAGCGATGAGCAGTTCTTC
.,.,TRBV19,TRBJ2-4,CTSTVRGRGLLAKNIQYF,TGTACCAGTACCGTCAGAGGGAGAGGTCTCCTAGCCAAAAACATTCAGTACTTC
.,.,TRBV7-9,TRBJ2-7,CASSLGPGGEQYF,TGTGCCAGCAGCTTAGGTCCCGGGGGCGAGCAGTACTTC
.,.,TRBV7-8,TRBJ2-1,CASSLRDGSYNEQFF,TGTGCCAGCAGCCTGCGGGACGGTTCCTACAATGAGCAGTTCTTC
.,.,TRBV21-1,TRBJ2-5,CASSKLWGAQGRETQYF,TGTGCCAGCAGCAAATTGTGGGGTGCACAGGGGCGGGAGACCCAGTACTTC
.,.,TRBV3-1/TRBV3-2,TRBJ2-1,CASSPETSLNEQFF,TGTGCCAGCAGCCCTGAGACAAGCCTCAATGAGCAGTTCTTC
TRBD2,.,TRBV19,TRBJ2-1,CASSYRTSGKYNEQFF,TGTGCCAGTAGTTATAGGACTAGCGGGAAGTACAATGAGCAGTTCTTC
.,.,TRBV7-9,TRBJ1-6,CASSREGAWGNSPLHF,TGTGCCAGCAGCCGGGAGGGTGCGTGGGGGAATTCACCCCTCCACTTT
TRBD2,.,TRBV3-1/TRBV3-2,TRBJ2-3,CASSPSGLALDTQYF,TGTGCCAGCAGCCCCTCCGGACTAGCATTGGATACGCAGTATTTT
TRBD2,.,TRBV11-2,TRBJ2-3,CASSSTTSGGAGLTDTQYF,TGTGCCAGCAGCTCGACGACTAGCGGGGGGGCTGGGTTGACAGATACGCAGTATTTT
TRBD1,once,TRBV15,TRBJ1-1,CATSWTGRSTEAFF,TGTGCCACCAGTTGGACAGGTCGGAGCACTGAAGCTTTCTTT
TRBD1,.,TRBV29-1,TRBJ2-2,CSVGGQFSGELFF,TGCAGCGTTGGGGGACAGTTCTCCGGGGAGCTGTTTTTT
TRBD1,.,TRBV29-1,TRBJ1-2,CSGGQGAVGGYTF,TGCAGCGGTGGACAGGGGGCGGTTGGAGGCTACACCTTC
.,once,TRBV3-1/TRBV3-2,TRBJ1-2,CASRKGDYGYTF,TGTGCCAGCCGGAAGGGGGACTATGGCTACACCTTC
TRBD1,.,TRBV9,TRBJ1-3,CASSPGQGAVSGNTIYF,TGTGCCAGCAGCCCGGGACAGGGGGCGGTTTCTGGAAACACCATATATTTT
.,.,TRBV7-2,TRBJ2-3,CASSRIAEYTQYF,TGTGCCAGCAGCCGAATCGCAGAATATACGCAGTATTTT
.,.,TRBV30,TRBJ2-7,CAWSIQLDEQYF,TGTGCCTGGAGTATACAGTTGGACGAGCAGTACTTC
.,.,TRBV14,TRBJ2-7,CASSQSTGPSYEQYF,TGTGCCAGCAGCCAATCCACAGGTCCCTCCTACGAGCAGTACTTC
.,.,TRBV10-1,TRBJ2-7,CASSRQSSYEQYF,TGCGCCAGCAGTAGACAGAGCTCCTACGAGCAGTACTTC
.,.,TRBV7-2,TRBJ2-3,CASSLDFPTDTQYF,TGTGCCAGCAGCTTGGACTTCCCCACAGATACGCAGTATTTT
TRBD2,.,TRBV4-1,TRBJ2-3,CASSQDLPSSGLPDTQYF,TGCGCCAGCAGCCAAGATCTACCATCTAGCGGCCTACCTGATACGCAGTATTTT
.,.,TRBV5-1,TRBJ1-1,CASSLGAGFAEAFF,TGCGCCAGCAGCTTGGGGGCGGGTTTCGCTGAAGCTTTCTTT
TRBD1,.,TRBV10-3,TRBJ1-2,CAISGTGGVSGYTF,TGTGCCATCAGTGGGACAGGGGGCGTCTCTGGCTACACCTTC
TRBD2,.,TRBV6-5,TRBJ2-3,CASSLSGISTDTQYF,TGTGCCAGCAGCCTCAGCGGGATAAGCACAGATACGCAGTATTTT
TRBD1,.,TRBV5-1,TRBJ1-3,CASSLQGPLSGNTIYF,TGCGCCAGCAGCTTACAGGGGCCGCTCTCTGGAAACACCATATATTTT
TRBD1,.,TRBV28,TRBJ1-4,CASRPDRVSNEKLFF,TGTGCCAGCAGACCGGACAGGGTCTCTAATGAAAAACTGTTTTTT
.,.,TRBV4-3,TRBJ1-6,CASSQDLARQGGSPLHF,TGCGCCAGCAGCCAAGATCTTGCTAGGCAGGGAGGCTCACCCCTCCACTTT
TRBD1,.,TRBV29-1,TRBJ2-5,CSVAGRGPQETQYF,TGCAGCGTTGCGGGCAGGGGGCCGCAAGAGACCCAGTACTTC
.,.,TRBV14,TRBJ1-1,CASSQEWGDTEAFF,TGTGCCAGCAGCCAAGAATGGGGGGACACTGAAGCTTTCTTT
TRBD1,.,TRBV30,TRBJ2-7,CAWSIHTSGQGNHF,TGTGCCTGGAGTATCCATACTTCGGGACAGGGAAACCACTTC
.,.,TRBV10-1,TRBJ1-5,CASSESTRRPTYSNQPQHF,TGCGCCAGCAGTGAGTCGACAAGGCGTCCCACTTATAGCAATCAGCCCCAGCATTTT
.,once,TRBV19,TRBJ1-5,CASSTDRNNQPQHF,TGTGCCAGTAGCACCGACAGGAACAATCAGCCCCAGCATTTT
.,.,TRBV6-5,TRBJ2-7,CASSYGAGNKQYF,TGTGCCAGCAGTTACGGGGCAGGGAATAAGCAGTACTTC
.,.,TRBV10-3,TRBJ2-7,CAIKWGLAGEQYF,TGTGCCATCAAGTGGGGGCTCGCGGGCGAGCAGTACTTC
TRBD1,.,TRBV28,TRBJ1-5,CASRPETGRGNQPQHF,TGTGCCAGCAGGCCCGAGACAGGGCGAGGCAATCAGCCCCAGCATTTT
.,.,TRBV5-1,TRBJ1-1,CASGPRGGVNPNTEAFF,TGCGCCAGCGGACCCCGAGGCGGGGTTAACCCGAACACTGAAGCTTTCTTT
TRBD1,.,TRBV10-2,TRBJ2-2,CASGDRVNTGELFF,TGCGCCAGCGGGGACAGGGTGAACACCGGGGAGCTGTTTTTT
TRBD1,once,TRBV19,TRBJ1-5,CASSIQGASPQPQHF,TGTGCCAGTAGTATCCAGGGGGCATCCCCTCAGCCCCAGCATTTT
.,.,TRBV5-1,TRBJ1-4,CASSLGRGANIKAEKLFF,TGCGCCAGCAGCTTGGGGCGGGGGGCGAATATCAAAGCTGAAAAACTGTTTTTT
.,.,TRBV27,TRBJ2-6,CASSISLGANVLTF,TGTGCCAGCAGTATCTCCCTAGGGGCCAACGTCCTGACTTTC
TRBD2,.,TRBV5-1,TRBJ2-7,CASSSAGGSYEQYF,TGCGCCAGTAGTTCTGCGGGAGGATCTTACGAGCAGTACTTC
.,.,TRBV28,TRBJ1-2,CASRLRWGGRNYGYTF,TGTGCCAGCAGGCTAAGGTGGGGAGGCCGTAACTATGGCTACACCTTC
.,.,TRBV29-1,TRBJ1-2,CSVLRSAYGYTF,TGCAGCGTCTTAAGGAGCGCGTATGGCTACACCTTC
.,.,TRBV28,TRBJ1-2,CASSPQIYGYTF,TGTGCCAGCAGCCCACAGATCTATGGCTACACCTTC
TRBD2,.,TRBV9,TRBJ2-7,CASETTSAYEQYF,TGTGCCAGCGAAACTACTAGCGCCTACGAGCAGTACTTC
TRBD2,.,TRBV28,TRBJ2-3,CASSFFGTVTGGPGIDTQYF,TGTGCCAGCAGTTTTTTTGGAACTGTCACGGGAGGCCCAGGGATAGATACGCAGTATTTT
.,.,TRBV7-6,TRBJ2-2,CASSSGQIPGELFF,TGTGCCAGCAGCTCCGGACAGATACCCGGGGAGCTGTTTTTT
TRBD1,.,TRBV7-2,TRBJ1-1,CASTPYRGQNTEAFF,TGTGCCAGCACCCCTTACAGGGGGCAGAACACTGAAGCTTTCTTT
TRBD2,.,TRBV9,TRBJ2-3,CASSVGTSSTDTQYF,TGTGCCAGCAGCGTAGGGACTAGCTCCACAGATACGCAGTATTTT
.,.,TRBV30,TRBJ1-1,CAWSPTGDTKAFF,TGTGCCTGGAGTCCTACCGGGGACACTAAAGCTTTCTTT
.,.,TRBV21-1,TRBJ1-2,CASSNRVVRGIGDGYTF,TGTGCCAGCAGCAATCGGGTAGTTCGGGGGATAGGTGATGGCTACACCTTC
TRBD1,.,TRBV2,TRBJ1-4,CASSPGTGGEKLFF,TGTGCCAGCAGTCCCGGGACAGGAGGCGAAAAACTGTTTTTT
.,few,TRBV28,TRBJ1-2,CASSLGGRLYGYTF,TGTGCCAGCAGTTTAGGCGGTAGATTATATGGCTACACCTTC
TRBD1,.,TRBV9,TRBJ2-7,CASSLLDRAVSYEQYF,TGTGCCAGCAGCCTTTTGGACAGGGCGGTTTCCTACGAGCAGTACTTC
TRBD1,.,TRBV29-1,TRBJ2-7,CSVKRQGSYEQYF,TGCAGCGTTAAGAGACAGGGTTCCTACGAGCAGTACTTC
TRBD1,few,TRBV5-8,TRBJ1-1,CASRLRTGGNTEAFF,TGTGCCAGCAGGCTAAGAACAGGGGGTAACACTGAAGCTTTCTTT